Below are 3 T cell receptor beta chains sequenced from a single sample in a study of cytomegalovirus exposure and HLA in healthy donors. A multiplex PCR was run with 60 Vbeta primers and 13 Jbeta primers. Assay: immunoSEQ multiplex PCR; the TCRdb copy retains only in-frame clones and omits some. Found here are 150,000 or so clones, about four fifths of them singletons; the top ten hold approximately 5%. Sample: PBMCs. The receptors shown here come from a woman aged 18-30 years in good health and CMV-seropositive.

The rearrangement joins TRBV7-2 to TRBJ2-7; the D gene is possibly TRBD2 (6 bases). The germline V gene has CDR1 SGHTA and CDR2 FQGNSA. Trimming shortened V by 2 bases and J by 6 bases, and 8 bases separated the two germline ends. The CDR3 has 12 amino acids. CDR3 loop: CASSLRGGEQYF. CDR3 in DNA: TGTGCCAGCAGCTTACGGGGAGGCGAGCAGTACTTC.

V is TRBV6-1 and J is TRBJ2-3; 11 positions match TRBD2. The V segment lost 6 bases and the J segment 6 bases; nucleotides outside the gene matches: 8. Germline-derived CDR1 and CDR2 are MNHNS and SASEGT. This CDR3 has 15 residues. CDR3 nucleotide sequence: TGTGCCAGCAGCCCCGGACTAGCGGGCTGGGATACGCAGTATTTT. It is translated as CASSPGLAGWDTQYF.

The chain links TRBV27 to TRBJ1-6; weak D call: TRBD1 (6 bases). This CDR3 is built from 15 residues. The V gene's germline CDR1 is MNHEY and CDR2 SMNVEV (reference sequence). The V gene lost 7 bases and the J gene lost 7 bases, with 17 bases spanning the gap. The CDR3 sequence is CASKGAGGLNSPLHF. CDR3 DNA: TGTGCCAGCAAAGGGGCCGGGGGGCTAAATTCACCCCTCCACTTT.